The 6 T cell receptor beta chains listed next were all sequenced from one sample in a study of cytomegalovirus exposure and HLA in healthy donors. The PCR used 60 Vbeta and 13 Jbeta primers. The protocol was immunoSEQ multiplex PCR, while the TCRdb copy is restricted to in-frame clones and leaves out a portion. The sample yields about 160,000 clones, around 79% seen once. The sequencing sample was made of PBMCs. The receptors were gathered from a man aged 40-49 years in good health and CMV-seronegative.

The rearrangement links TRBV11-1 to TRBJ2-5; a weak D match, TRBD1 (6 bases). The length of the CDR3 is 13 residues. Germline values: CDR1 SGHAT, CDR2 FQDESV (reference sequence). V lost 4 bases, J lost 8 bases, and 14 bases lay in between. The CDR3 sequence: CASSSTPGATQYF. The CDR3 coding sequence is TGTGCCAGCAGCTCAACCCCAGGGGCCACCCAGTACTTC.

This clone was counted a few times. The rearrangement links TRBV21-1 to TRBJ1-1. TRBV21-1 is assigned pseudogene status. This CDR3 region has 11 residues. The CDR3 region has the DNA TGTGCCAGCAGCCCGAGCACTGAAGCTTTCTTT. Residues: CASSPSTEAFF.

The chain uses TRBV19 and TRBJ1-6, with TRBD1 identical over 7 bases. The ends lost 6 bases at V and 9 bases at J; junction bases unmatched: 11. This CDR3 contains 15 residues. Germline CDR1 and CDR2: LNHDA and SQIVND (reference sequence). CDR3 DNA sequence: TGTGCCAGTAGAACAGGGGAAGGCATGCGTTCACCCCTCCACTTT. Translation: CASRTGEGMRSPLHF.

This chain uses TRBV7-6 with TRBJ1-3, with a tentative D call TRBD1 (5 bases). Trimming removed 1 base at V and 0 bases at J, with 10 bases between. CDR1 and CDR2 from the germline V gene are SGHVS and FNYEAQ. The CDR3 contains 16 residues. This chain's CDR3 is CASSLGGLSSGNTIYF. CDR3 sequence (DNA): TGTGCCAGCAGCTTAGGGGGACTGAGCTCTGGAAACACCATATATTTT.

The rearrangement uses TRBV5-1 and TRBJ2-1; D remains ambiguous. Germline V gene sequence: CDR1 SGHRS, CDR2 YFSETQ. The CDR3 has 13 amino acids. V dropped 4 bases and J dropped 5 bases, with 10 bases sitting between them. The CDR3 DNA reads TGCGCCAGCAGCCGCACAACAAACAATGAGCAGTTCTTC. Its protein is CASSRTTNNEQFF.

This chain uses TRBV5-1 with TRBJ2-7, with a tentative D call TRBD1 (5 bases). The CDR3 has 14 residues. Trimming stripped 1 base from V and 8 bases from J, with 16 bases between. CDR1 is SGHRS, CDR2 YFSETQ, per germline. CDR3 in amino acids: CASSLTDSSNKQYF. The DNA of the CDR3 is TGCGCCAGCAGCTTGACTGACAGCAGTAACAAGCAGTACTTC. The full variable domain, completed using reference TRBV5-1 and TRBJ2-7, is KAGVTQTPRYLIKTRGQQVTLSCSPISGHRSVSWYQQTPGQGLQFLFEYFSETQRNKGNFPGRFSGRQFSNSRSEMNVSTLELGDSALYLCASSLTDSSNKQYFGPGTRLTVT.